What follows is one T cell receptor (beta chain) and its context. Its target is not known. The PCR ran on 60 Vbeta and 13 Jbeta primers. Clones were sequenced by immunoSEQ multiplex PCR, and TCRdb holds only the in-frame ones, with some missing. Of over 150,000 clones detected, roughly 83% appear once; the ten largest clones hold 0.38%. The data belong to a study of cytomegalovirus exposure and HLA in healthy donors. Study results and limitations: While the bulk of TCR sequences proved rare, some public TCRs turned up in many donors. TCR beta sequences numbering 15,000 to 20,000 were associated with HLA alleles at 0.05 false discovery rate in a later analysis. Under in vitro conditions, a few CMV-associated chains were confirmed as specific for CMV antigens. It was likely that a cluster of highly shared sequence variants was a sequencing artifact.

The sequencing input was PBMCs. This clonotype originated in a boy aged 2 to 10 in good health and CMV-seronegative.

The CDR3 region has the DNA TGTGCCAGCAGCCCCGGGACAGGGGGTAATTCACCCCTCCACTTT. Residues: CASSPGTGGNSPLHF. The J gene is TRBJ1-6, the V gene TRBV7-9, with TRBD1 identical over 11 bases. V lost 5 bases to trimming and J lost 6 bases; unmatched junction nucleotides: 3. The CDR3 sequence is 15 residues long. Germline CDR1 and CDR2: SEHNR and FQNEAQ (reference sequence).